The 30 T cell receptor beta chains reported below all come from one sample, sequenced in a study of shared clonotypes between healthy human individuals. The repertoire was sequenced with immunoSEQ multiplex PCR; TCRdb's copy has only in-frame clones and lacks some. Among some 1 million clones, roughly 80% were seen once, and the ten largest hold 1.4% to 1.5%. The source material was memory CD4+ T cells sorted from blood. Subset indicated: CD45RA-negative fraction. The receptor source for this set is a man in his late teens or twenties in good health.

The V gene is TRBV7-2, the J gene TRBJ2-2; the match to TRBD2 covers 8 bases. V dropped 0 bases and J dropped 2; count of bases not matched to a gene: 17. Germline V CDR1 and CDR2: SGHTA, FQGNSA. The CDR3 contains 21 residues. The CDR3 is CASSLAYLVRQTSGNTGELFF. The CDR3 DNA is TGTGCCAGCAGCTTAGCGTATCTCGTCCGCCAAACTAGCGGAAACACCGGGGAGCTGTTTTTT.

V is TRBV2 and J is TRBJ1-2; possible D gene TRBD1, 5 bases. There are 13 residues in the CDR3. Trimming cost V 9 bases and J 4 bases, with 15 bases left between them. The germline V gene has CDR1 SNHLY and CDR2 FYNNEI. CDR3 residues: CASRDPLVYGYTF. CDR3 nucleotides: TGTGCCAGTAGGGACCCCCTCGTCTATGGCTACACCTTC.

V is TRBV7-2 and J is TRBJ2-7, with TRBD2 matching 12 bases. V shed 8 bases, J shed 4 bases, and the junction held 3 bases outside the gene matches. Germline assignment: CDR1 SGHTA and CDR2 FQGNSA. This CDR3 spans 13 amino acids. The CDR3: CASSTSGRYEQYF. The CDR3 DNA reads TGTGCCAGCTCGACTAGCGGGAGATACGAGCAGTACTTC.

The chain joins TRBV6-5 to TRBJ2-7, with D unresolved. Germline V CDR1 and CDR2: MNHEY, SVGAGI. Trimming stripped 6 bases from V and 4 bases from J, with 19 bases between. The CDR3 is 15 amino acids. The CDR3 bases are TGTGCCAGCAGGCCCTCGGTCTTCGGATCATACGAGCAGTACTTC. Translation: CASRPSVFGSYEQYF.

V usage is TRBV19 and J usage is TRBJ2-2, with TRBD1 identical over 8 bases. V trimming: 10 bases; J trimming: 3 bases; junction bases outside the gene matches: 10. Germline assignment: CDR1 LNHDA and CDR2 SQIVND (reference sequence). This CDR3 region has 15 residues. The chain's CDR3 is CATSDRDGHTGELFF. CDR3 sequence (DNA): TGTGCCACTTCGGACAGGGACGGTCACACCGGGGAGCTGTTTTTT.

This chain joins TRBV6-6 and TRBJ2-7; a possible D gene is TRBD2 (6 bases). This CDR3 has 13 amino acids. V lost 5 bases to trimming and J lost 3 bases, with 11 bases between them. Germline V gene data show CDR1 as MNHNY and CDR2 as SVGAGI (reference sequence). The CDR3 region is CASSGTGNYEQYF. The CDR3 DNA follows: TGTGCCAGCAGTGGGACTGGGAACTACGAGCAGTACTTC.

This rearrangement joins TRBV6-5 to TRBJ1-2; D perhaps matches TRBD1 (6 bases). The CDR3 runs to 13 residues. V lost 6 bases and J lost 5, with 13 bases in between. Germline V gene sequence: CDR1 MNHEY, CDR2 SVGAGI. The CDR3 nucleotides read TGTGCCAGCAGCCGGAGGGGGGGTTATGGCTACACCTTC. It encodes CASSRRGGYGYTF.

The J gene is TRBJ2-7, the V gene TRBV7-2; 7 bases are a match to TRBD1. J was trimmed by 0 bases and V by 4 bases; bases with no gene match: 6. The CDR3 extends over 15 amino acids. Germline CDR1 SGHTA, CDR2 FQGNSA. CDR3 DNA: TGTGCCAGCAGCTACCCCCGGGACAGCTCCTACGAGCAGTACTTC. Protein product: CASSYPRDSSYEQYF. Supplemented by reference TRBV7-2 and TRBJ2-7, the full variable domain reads GAGVSQSPSNKVTEKGKDVELRCDPISGHTALYWYRQSLGQGLEFLIYFQGNSAPDKSGLPSDRFSAERTGGSVSTLTIQRTQQEDSAVYLCASSYPRDSSYEQYFGPGTRLTVT.

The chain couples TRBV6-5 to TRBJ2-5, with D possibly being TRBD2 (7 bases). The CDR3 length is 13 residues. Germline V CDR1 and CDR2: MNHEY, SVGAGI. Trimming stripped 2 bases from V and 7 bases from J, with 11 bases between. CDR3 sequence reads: CASSYTRGATQYF. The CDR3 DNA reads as TGTGCCAGCAGTTACACACGGGGGGCGACCCAGTACTTC.

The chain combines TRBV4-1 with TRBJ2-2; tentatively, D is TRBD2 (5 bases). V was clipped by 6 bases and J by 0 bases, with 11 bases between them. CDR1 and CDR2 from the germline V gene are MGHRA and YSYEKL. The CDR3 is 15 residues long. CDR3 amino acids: CASRSPGTNTGELFF. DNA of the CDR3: TGCGCCAGCAGGTCCCCCGGGACGAACACCGGGGAGCTGTTTTTT.

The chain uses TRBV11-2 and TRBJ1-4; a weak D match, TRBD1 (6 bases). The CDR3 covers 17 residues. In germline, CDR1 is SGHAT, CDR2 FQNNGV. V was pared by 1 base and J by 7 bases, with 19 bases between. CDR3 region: CASSLAGQGNRGEKLFF. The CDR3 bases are TGTGCCAGCAGCTTAGCGGGACAAGGGAACAGAGGTGAAAAACTGTTTTTT.

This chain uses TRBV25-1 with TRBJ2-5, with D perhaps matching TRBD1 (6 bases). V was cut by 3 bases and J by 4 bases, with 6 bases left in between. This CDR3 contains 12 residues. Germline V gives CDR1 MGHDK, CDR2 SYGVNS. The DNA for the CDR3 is TGTGCCAGCAGTGACAGGGGAGAGACCCAGTACTTC. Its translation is CASSDRGETQYF.

The CDR3 spells CASYGQGAPRNYGYTF. DNA for the CDR3: TGTGCCAGCTACGGACAGGGGGCACCCAGGAACTATGGCTACACCTTC. This sequence joins TRBV28 and TRBJ1-2, with 11 bases lining up with TRBD1. Germline V gene sequence: CDR1 MDHEN, CDR2 SYDVKM. The CDR3 has 16 amino acids. V shed 8 bases and J 2 bases; nucleotides not matched to a gene: 10.

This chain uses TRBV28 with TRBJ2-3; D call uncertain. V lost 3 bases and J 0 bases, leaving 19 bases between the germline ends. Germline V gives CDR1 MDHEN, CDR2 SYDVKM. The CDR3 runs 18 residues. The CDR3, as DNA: TGTGCCAGCAGTTTGCCCTCAAACATATTCACTAGCACAGATACGCAGTATTTT. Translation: CASSLPSNIFTSTDTQYF.

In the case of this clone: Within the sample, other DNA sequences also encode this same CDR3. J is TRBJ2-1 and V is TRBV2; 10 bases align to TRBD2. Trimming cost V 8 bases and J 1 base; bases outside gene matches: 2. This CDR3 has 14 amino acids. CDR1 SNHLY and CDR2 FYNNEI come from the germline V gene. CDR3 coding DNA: TGTGCCAGCCTAGCGGGAGTATCCTACAATGAGCAGTTCTTC. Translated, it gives CASLAGVSYNEQFF.

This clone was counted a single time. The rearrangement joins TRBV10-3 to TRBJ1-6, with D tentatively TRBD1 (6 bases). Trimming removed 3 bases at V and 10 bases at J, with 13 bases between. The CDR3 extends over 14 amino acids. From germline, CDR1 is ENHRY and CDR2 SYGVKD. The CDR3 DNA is TGTGCCATCAGTGATGAAGGGGGTAACTCACCCCTCCACTTT. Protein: CAISDEGGNSPLHF.

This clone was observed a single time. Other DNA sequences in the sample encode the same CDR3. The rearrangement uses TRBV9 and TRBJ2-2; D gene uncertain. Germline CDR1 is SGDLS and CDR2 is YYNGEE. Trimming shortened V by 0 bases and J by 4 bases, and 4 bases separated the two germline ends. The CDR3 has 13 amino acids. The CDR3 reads CASSVDPTGELFF. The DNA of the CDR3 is TGTGCCAGCAGCGTAGATCCCACCGGGGAGCTGTTTTTT.

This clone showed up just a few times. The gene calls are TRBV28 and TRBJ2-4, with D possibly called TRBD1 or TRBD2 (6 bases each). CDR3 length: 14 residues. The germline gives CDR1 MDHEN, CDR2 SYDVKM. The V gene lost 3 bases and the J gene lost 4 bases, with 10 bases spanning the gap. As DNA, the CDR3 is TGTGCCAGCAGTTTCGGGGGCACAAAAAACATTCAGTACTTC. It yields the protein CASSFGGTKNIQYF.

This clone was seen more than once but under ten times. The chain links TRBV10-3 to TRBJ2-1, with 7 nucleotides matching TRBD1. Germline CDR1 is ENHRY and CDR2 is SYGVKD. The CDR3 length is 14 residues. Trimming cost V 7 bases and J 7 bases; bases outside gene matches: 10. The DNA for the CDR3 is TGTGCCATCACCAGACAAGGGGGCTGGAATGAGCAGTTCTTC. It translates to CAITRQGGWNEQFF.

CDR3 sequence: CASSQDPGQGSSYNEQFF. The CDR3 DNA reads TGCGCCAGCAGCCAAGATCCAGGACAGGGGAGCTCCTACAATGAGCAGTTCTTC. The chain is built from TRBV4-1 and TRBJ2-1; TRBD1 matches 9 bases. The CDR3 spans 18 residues. Germline V gene data show CDR1 as MGHRA and CDR2 as YSYEKL. The ends lost 0 bases at V and 0 bases at J; junction bases unmatched: 6.

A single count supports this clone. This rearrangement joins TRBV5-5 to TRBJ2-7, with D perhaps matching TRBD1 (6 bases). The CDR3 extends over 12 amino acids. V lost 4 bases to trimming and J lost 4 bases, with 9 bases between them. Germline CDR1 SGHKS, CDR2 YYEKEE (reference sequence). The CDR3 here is CASSPTGYEQYF. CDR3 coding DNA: TGTGCCAGCAGCCCGACAGGTTACGAGCAGTACTTC.

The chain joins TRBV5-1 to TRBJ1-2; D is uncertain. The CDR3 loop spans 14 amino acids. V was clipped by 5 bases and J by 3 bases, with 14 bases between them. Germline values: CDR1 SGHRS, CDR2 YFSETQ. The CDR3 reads CASSDTTVDYGYTF. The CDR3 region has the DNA TGCGCCAGCAGTGACACCACGGTCGACTATGGCTACACCTTC. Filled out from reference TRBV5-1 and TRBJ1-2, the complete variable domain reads KAGVTQTPRYLIKTRGQQVTLSCSPISGHRSVSWYQQTPGQGLQFLFEYFSETQRNKGNFPGRFSGRQFSNSRSEMNVSTLELGDSALYLCASSDTTVDYGYTFGSGTRLTVV.

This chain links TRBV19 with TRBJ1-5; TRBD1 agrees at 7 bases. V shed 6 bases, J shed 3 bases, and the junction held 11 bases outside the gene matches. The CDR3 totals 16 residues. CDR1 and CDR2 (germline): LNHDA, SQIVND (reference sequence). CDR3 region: CASREQGIGLNQPQHF. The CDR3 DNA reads TGTGCCAGTAGGGAACAGGGGATAGGCCTCAATCAGCCCCAGCATTTT.

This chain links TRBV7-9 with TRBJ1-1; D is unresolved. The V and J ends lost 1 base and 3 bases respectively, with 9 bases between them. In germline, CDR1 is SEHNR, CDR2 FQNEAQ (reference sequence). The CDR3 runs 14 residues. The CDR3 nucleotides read TGTGCCAGCAGCTTAGGGCGGGAGCACACTGAAGCTTTCTTT. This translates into CASSLGREHTEAFF.

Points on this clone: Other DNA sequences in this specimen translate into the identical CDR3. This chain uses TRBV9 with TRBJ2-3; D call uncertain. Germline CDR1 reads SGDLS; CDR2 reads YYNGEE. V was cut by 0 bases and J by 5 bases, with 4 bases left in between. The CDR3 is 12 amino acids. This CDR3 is CASSVGLDTQYF. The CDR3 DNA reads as TGTGCCAGCAGCGTAGGGCTAGATACGCAGTATTTT.

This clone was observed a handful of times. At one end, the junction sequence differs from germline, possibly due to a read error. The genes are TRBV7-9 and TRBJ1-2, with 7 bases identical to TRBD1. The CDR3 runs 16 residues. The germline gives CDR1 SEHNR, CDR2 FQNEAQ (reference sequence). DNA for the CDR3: TGTGCCAGAAGCTTCAGGGGGGGACTGCTTAACTATGGCTACACCTTC. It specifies CARSFRGGLLNYGYTF.

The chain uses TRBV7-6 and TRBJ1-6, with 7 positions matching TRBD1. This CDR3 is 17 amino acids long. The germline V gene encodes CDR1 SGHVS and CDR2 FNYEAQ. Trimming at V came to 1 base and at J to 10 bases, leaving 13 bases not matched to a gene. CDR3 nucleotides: TGTGCCAGCAGCTTAGAGTTCATCAGGGGGTTAGGATCACCCCTCCACTTT. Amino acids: CASSLEFIRGLGSPLHF.

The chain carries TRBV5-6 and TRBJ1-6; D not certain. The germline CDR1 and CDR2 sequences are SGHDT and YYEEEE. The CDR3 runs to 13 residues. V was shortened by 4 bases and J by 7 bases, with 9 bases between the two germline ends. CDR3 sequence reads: CASSPYMNSPLHF. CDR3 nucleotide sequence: TGTGCCAGCAGCCCGTACATGAATTCACCCCTCCACTTT. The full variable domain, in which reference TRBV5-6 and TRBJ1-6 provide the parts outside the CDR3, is DAGVTQSPTHLIKTRGQQVTLRCSPKSGHDTVSWYQQALGQGPQFIFQYYEEEERQRGNFPDRFSGHQFPNYSSELNVNALLLGDSALYLCASSPYMNSPLHFGNGTRLTVT.

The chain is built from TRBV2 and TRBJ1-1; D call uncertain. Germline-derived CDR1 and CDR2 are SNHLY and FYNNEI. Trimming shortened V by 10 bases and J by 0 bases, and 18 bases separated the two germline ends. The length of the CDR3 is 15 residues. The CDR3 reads CATSPPEHLNTEAFF. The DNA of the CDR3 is TGTGCCACCAGCCCCCCGGAACACTTGAACACTGAAGCTTTCTTT.

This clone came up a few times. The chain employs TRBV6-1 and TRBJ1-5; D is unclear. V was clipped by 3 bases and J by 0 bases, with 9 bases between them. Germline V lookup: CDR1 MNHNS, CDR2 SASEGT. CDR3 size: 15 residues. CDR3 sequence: CASSDGIHSNQPQHF. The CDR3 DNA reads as TGTGCCAGCAGTGACGGGATACATAGCAATCAGCCCCAGCATTTT.